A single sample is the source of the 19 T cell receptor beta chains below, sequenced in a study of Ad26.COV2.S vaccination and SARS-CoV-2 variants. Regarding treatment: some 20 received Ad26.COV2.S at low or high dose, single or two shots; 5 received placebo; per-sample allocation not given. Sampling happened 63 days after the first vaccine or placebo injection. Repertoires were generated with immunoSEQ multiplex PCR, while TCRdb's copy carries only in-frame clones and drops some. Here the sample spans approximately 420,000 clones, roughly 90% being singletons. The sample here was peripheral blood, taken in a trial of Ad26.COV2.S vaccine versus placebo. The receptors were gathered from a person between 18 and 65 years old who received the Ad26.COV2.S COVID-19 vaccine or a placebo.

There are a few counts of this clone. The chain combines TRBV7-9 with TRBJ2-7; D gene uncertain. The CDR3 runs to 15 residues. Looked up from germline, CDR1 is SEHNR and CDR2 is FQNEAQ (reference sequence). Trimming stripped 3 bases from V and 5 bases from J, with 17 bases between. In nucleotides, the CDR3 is TGTGCCAGCAGCTTTGGATCCGGCGTCCTAGACGAGCAGTACTTC. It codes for CASSFGSGVLDEQYF.

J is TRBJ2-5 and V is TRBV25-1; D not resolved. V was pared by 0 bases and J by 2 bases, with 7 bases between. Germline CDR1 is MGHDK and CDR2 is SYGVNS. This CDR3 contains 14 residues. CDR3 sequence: CASSEYRVQETQYF. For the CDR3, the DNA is TGTGCCAGCAGTGAATACAGAGTTCAAGAGACCCAGTACTTC. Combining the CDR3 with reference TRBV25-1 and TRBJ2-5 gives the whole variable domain EADIYQTPRYLVIGTGKKITLECSQTMGHDKMYWYQQDPGMELHLIHYSYGVNSTEKGDLSSESTVSRIRTEHFPLTLESARPSHTSQYLCASSEYRVQETQYFGPGTRLLVL.

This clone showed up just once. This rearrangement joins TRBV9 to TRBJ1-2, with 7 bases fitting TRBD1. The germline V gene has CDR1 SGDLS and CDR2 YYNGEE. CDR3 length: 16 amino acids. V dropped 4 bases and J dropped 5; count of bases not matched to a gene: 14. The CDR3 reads CASSPTDRVRRYGYTF. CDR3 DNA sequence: TGTGCCAGCAGCCCTACTGACAGGGTTAGGAGGTATGGCTACACCTTC.

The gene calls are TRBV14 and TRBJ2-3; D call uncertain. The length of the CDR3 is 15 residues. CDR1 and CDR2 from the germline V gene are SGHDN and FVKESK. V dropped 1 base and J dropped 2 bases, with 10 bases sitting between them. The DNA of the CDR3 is TGTGCCAGCAGCCAAGCCGGACGGAACACAGATACGCAGTATTTT. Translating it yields CASSQAGRNTDTQYF. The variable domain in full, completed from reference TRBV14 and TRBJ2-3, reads EAGVTQFPSHSVIEKGQTVTLRCDPISGHDNLYWYRRVMGKEIKFLLHFVKESKQDESGMPNNRFLAERTGGTYSTLKVQPAELEDSGVYFCASSQAGRNTDTQYFGPGTRLTVL.

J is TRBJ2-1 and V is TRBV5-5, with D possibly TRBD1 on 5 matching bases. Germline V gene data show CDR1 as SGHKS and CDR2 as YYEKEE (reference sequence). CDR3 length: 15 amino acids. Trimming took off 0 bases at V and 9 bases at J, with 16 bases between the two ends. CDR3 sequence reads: CASSLVQNTGAEQFF. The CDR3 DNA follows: TGTGCCAGCAGCTTGGTTCAGAATACAGGCGCTGAGCAGTTCTTC.

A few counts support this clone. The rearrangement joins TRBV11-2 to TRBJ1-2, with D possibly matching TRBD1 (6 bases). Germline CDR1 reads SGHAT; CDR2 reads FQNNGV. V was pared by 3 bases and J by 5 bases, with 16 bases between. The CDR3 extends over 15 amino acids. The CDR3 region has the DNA TGTGCCAGCAGCTTGCCCGAGGGGGGAGTTTATGGCTACACCTTC. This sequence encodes CASSLPEGGVYGYTF.

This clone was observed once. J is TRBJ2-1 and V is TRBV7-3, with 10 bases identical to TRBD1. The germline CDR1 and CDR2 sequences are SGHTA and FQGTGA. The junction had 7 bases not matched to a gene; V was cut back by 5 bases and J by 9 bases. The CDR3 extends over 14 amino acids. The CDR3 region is CASSAGQGVGEQFF. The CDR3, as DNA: TGTGCCAGCAGCGCCGGACAGGGGGTCGGTGAGCAGTTCTTC.

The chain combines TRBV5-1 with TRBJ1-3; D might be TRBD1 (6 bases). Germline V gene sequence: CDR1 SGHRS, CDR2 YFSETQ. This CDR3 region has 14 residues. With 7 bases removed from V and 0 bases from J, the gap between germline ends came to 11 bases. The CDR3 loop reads CASSDRYSGNTIYF. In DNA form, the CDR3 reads TGCGCCAGCTCGGACAGATACTCTGGAAACACCATATATTTT. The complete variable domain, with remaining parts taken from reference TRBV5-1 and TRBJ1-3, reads KAGVTQTPRYLIKTRGQQVTLSCSPISGHRSVSWYQQTPGQGLQFLFEYFSETQRNKGNFPGRFSGRQFSNSRSEMNVSTLELGDSALYLCASSDRYSGNTIYFGEGSWLTVV.

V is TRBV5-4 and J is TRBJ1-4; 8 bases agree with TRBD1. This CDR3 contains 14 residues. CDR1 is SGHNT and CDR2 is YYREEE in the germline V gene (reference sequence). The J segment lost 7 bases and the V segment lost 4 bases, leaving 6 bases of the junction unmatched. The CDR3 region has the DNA TGTGCCAGCAGCGCAGGCAGGGGGCTTGAAAAACTGTTTTTT. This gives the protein CASSAGRGLEKLFF.

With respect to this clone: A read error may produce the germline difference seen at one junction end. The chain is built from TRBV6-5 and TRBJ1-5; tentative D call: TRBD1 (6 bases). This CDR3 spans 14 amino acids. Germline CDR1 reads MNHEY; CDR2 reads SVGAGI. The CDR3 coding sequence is TGTGCCAGCAGTTACTCGGGGGGCCATCAGTCCCAGCATTTT. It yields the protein CASSYSGGHQSQHF.

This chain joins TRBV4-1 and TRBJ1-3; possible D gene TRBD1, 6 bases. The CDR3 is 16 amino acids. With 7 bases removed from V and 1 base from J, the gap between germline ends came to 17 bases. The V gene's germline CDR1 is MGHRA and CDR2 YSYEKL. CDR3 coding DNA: TGCGCCAGCACTTCTCCGGGGGGCGCGTCTGGAAACACCATATATTTT. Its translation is CASTSPGGASGNTIYF.

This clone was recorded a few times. This chain's CDR3 is CASSHGGSEGDGYTF. The CDR3 nucleotides are TGTGCCAGCAGCCACGGAGGTTCTGAGGGAGATGGCTACACCTTC. This chain links TRBV11-2 with TRBJ1-2; D is unresolved. V dropped 5 bases and J dropped 6 bases, with 19 bases sitting between them. Germline V lookup: CDR1 SGHAT, CDR2 FQNNGV. The CDR3 runs to 15 residues.

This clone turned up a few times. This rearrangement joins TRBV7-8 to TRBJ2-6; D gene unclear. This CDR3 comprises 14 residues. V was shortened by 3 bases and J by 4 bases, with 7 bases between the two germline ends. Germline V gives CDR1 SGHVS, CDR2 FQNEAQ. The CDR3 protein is CASSLVRGANVLTF. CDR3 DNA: TGTGCCAGCAGCTTGGTACGCGGGGCCAACGTCCTGACTTTC.

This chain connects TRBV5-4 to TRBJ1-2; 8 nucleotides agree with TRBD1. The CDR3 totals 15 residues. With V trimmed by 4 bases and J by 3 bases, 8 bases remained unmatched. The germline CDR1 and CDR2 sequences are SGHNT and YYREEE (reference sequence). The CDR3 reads CASSTGQGRHYGYTF. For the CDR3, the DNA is TGTGCCAGCAGCACCGGACAGGGACGACACTATGGCTACACCTTC.

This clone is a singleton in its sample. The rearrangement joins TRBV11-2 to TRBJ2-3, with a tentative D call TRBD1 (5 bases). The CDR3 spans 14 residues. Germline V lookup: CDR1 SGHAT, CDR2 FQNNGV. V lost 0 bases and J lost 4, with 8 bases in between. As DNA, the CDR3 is TGTGCCAGCAGCTTAGACAGGGCCCCAGATACGCAGTATTTT. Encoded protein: CASSLDRAPDTQYF.

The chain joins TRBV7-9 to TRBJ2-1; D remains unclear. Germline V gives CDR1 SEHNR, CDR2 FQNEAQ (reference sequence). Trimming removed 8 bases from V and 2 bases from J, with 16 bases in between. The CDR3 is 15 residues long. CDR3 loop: CASRPSTATYNEQFF. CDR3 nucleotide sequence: TGTGCCAGCCGCCCATCAACAGCGACCTACAATGAGCAGTTCTTC.

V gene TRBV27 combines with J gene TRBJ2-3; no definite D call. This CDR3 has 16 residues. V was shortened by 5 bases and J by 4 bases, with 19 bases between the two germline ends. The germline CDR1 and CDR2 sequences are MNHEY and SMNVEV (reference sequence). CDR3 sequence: CASSPPPTHGADTQYF. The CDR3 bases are TGTGCCAGCAGTCCCCCTCCGACTCATGGGGCAGATACGCAGTATTTT.

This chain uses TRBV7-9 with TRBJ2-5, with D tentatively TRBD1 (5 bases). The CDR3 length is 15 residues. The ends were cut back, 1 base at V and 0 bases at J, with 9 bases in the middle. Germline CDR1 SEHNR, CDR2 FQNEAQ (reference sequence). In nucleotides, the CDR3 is TGTGCCAGCAGCTTAGGACAGAACTACCAAGAGACCCAGTACTTC. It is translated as CASSLGQNYQETQYF. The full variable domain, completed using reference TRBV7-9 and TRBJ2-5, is DTGVSQNPRHKITKRGQNVTFRCDPISEHNRLYWYRQTLGQGPEFLTYFQNEAQLEKSRLLSDRFSAERPKGSFSTLEIQRTEQGDSAMYLCASSLGQNYQETQYFGPGTRLLVL.

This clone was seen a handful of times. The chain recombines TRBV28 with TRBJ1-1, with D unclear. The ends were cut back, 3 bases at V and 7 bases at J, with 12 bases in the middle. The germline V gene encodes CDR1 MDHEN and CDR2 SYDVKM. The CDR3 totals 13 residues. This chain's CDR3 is CASSFGVPYEAFF. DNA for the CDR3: TGTGCCAGCAGTTTCGGGGTCCCCTATGAAGCTTTCTTT. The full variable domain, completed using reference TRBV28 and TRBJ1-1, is DVKVTQSSRYLVKRTGEKVFLECVQDMDHENMFWYRQDPGLGLRLIYFSYDVKMKEKGDIPEGYSVSREKKERFSLILESASTNQTSMYLCASSFGVPYEAFFGQGTRLTVV.